The rows below give T cell receptor beta chains drawn from one sample of a study of CD8+ T cells in alopecia areata. Libraries were prepared by immunoSEQ multiplex PCR; TCRdb keeps only in-frame clonotypes and omits some of them. The table records 140,000 to 150,000 clones, approximately 50% of them present only once. The material sequenced was CD4+ T cells sorted from blood, taken at week 0. The receptor source for this set is a human donor with alopecia areata. The CDR3 runs from the conserved cysteine through the conserved F or W. Fields, in order: CDR3 length, D gene, J gene, clone size, V gene, CDR3 DNA, CDR3 protein. The D gene is left open where the match is weak. Where a row states a size, it is once, few, many or the class of an expanded clone; other rows omit it.

cdr3_length: 17
d_call: .
j_call: TRBJ2-1
clone_size: .
v_call: TRBV9
cdr3_nt: TGTGCCAGCAGCGTCTTCTCCAGCGGCTTGCGGGTCCATGAGCAGTTCTTC
cdr3_aa: CASSVFSSGLRVHEQFF

cdr3_length: 17
d_call: .
j_call: TRBJ2-6
clone_size: few
v_call: TRBV4-2
cdr3_nt: TGTGCCAGCAGCCGAGATGGAGCCGGCTCTGGGGCCAACGTCCTGACTTTC
cdr3_aa: CASSRDGAGSGANVLTF

cdr3_length: 16
d_call: .
j_call: TRBJ2-1
clone_size: .
v_call: TRBV25-1
cdr3_nt: TGTGCCAGCCCCAGGCGTAGGGTACTGGGGTACAATGAGCAGTTCTTC
cdr3_aa: CASPRRRVLGYNEQFF

cdr3_length: 13
d_call: TRBD1
j_call: TRBJ2-1
clone_size: .
v_call: TRBV30
cdr3_nt: TGTGCCTGGACACAGGGGGCGTGGAATGAGCAGTTCTTC
cdr3_aa: CAWTQGAWNEQFF

cdr3_length: 18
d_call: .
j_call: TRBJ2-7
clone_size: few
v_call: TRBV4-2
cdr3_nt: TGTGCCAGCAGCCAAGATCTGGGCGGCGGGATGACGTTTTACGAGCAGTACTTC
cdr3_aa: CASSQDLGGGMTFYEQYF

cdr3_length: 15
d_call: .
j_call: TRBJ2-3
clone_size: .
v_call: TRBV10-3
cdr3_nt: TGTGCCATCAAAGAGGTGTTTGGAAGCACAGATACGCAGTATTTT
cdr3_aa: CAIKEVFGSTDTQYF

cdr3_length: 14
d_call: TRBD2
j_call: TRBJ2-3
clone_size: .
v_call: TRBV28
cdr3_nt: TGTGCCAGCAGTTCCCTAGCGGTCACAGATACGCAGTATTTT
cdr3_aa: CASSSLAVTDTQYF

cdr3_length: 15
d_call: TRBD1
j_call: TRBJ2-7
clone_size: .
v_call: TRBV30
cdr3_nt: TGTGCCTGGAAGGCTCAGGGGGTAGTTAGGTACGAGCAGTACTTC
cdr3_aa: CAWKAQGVVRYEQYF

cdr3_length: 14
d_call: .
j_call: TRBJ2-1
clone_size: .
v_call: TRBV4-2
cdr3_nt: TGTGCCAGCAGCCATGCTAGACTCAACAATGAGCAGTTCTTC
cdr3_aa: CASSHARLNNEQFF

cdr3_length: 14
d_call: .
j_call: TRBJ1-1
clone_size: .
v_call: TRBV6-1
cdr3_nt: TGTGCCAGCAGTAACAGGGCACCGAACACTGAAGCTTTCTTT
cdr3_aa: CASSNRAPNTEAFF

cdr3_length: 16
d_call: .
j_call: TRBJ1-1
clone_size: .
v_call: TRBV7-9
cdr3_nt: TGTGCCAGCAGCGCCCACCATAACAGGGCGCACACTGAAGCTTTCTTT
cdr3_aa: CASSAHHNRAHTEAFF

cdr3_length: 14
d_call: .
j_call: TRBJ1-2
clone_size: .
v_call: TRBV10-3
cdr3_nt: TGTGCCATCAGTGATACGGCAGGGAACTATGGCTACACCTTC
cdr3_aa: CAISDTAGNYGYTF

cdr3_length: 15
d_call: TRBD2
j_call: TRBJ2-2
clone_size: .
v_call: TRBV11-2
cdr3_nt: TGTGCCAGCAGCCTTAGACTAGCGGGGACCGGGGAGCTGTTTTTT
cdr3_aa: CASSLRLAGTGELFF

cdr3_length: 16
d_call: TRBD2
j_call: TRBJ2-1
clone_size: few
v_call: TRBV5-8
cdr3_nt: TGTGCCAGCAGCAAGCAAGGGACTAGCGGGACCTATGAGCAGTTCTTC
cdr3_aa: CASSKQGTSGTYEQFF

cdr3_length: 14
d_call: .
j_call: TRBJ2-7
clone_size: .
v_call: TRBV29-1
cdr3_nt: TGCAGCGTTGAAGGAGCGGAGGGGGGCTACGAGCAGTACTTC
cdr3_aa: CSVEGAEGGYEQYF

cdr3_length: 15
d_call: TRBD1
j_call: TRBJ2-1
clone_size: few
v_call: TRBV11-2
cdr3_nt: TGTGCCAGCAGCAAGATGGGACAGGGTGGCGATGAGCAGTTCTTC
cdr3_aa: CASSKMGQGGDEQFF

cdr3_length: 12
d_call: .
j_call: TRBJ2-2
clone_size: once
v_call: TRBV5-1
cdr3_nt: TGCGCCAGCAGCCTGCAGGGCGGGGAGCTGTTTTTT
cdr3_aa: CASSLQGGELFF

cdr3_length: 15
d_call: .
j_call: TRBJ2-3
clone_size: once
v_call: TRBV7-2
cdr3_nt: TGTGCCAGCAGCTTGGGACCGGGGGGCACAGATACGCAGTATTTT
cdr3_aa: CASSLGPGGTDTQYF

cdr3_length: 14
d_call: .
j_call: TRBJ2-5
clone_size: .
v_call: TRBV2
cdr3_nt: TGTGCCAGCACCCAAAGAGGGGGAGCGGAGACCCAGTACTTC
cdr3_aa: CASTQRGGAETQYF

cdr3_length: 14
d_call: TRBD1
j_call: TRBJ1-4
clone_size: .
v_call: TRBV30
cdr3_nt: TGTGCCTGGAGTATAACAGGGGCACGAGAAAAACTGTTTTTT
cdr3_aa: CAWSITGAREKLFF

cdr3_length: 13
d_call: TRBD1
j_call: TRBJ1-2
clone_size: .
v_call: TRBV30
cdr3_nt: TGTGCCTGGAGTAGGGACAGGCCCTATGGCTACACCTTC
cdr3_aa: CAWSRDRPYGYTF

cdr3_length: 14
d_call: TRBD1
j_call: TRBJ1-2
clone_size: .
v_call: TRBV6-6
cdr3_nt: TGTGCCAGCACAGAGACAGGGGAGGTCGATGGCTACACCTTC
cdr3_aa: CASTETGEVDGYTF

cdr3_length: 13
d_call: TRBD1
j_call: TRBJ2-2
clone_size: .
v_call: TRBV2
cdr3_nt: TGTGCCAGCAGGACAGGGGTGGTCGGGGAGCTGTTTTTT
cdr3_aa: CASRTGVVGELFF

cdr3_length: 13
d_call: .
j_call: TRBJ2-1
clone_size: .
v_call: TRBV5-1
cdr3_nt: TGCGCCAGCAGCGGACAGATCTACAATGAGCAGTTCTTC
cdr3_aa: CASSGQIYNEQFF

cdr3_length: 14
d_call: .
j_call: TRBJ2-7
clone_size: few
v_call: TRBV6-6
cdr3_nt: TGTGCCAGCAGTTACTCGAGGAATCGGGACGAGCAGTACTTC
cdr3_aa: CASSYSRNRDEQYF

cdr3_length: 14
d_call: .
j_call: TRBJ2-1
clone_size: .
v_call: TRBV7-9
cdr3_nt: TGTGCCAGCAGCTTAGTCGCGGGGAACAATGAGCAGTTCTTC
cdr3_aa: CASSLVAGNNEQFF

cdr3_length: 11
d_call: .
j_call: TRBJ2-1
clone_size: .
v_call: TRBV20-1
cdr3_nt: TGCAGTGCCAGCGACTCGGCAACGCAGTTCTTC
cdr3_aa: CSASDSATQFF

cdr3_length: 14
d_call: .
j_call: TRBJ2-3
clone_size: .
v_call: TRBV28
cdr3_nt: TGTGCCAGCAGTTCCAGGGGTTACCGGGATACGCAGTATTTT
cdr3_aa: CASSSRGYRDTQYF

cdr3_length: 14
d_call: .
j_call: TRBJ2-2
clone_size: few
v_call: TRBV7-3
cdr3_nt: TGTGCCAGCAGCTTAGATCAGGGGTCTGGGGAGCTGTTTTTT
cdr3_aa: CASSLDQGSGELFF

cdr3_length: 18
d_call: TRBD2
j_call: TRBJ2-3
clone_size: .
v_call: TRBV15
cdr3_nt: TGTGCCACCAGCAGAGATCTAGGGCTAGCGGCGTACACAGATACGCAGTATTTT
cdr3_aa: CATSRDLGLAAYTDTQYF

cdr3_length: 15
d_call: TRBD2
j_call: TRBJ2-7
clone_size: .
v_call: TRBV7-2
cdr3_nt: TGTGCCAGCAGCTTAGCACTAGCGGGCTCCTACGAGCAGTACTTC
cdr3_aa: CASSLALAGSYEQYF

cdr3_length: 14
d_call: .
j_call: TRBJ2-7
clone_size: .
v_call: TRBV7-9
cdr3_nt: TGTGCCAGCAGCTTATGGGTTGGGATGGACGAGCAGTACTTC
cdr3_aa: CASSLWVGMDEQYF

cdr3_length: 14
d_call: .
j_call: TRBJ2-2
clone_size: .
v_call: TRBV29-1
cdr3_nt: TGCAGCGTGTATGGGACCCAGAGCACCGGGGAGCTGTTTTTT
cdr3_aa: CSVYGTQSTGELFF

cdr3_length: 12
d_call: TRBD1
j_call: TRBJ1-1
clone_size: .
v_call: TRBV7-9
cdr3_nt: TGTGCCAGCAGTATGGACAGGAGAGAAGCTTTCTTT
cdr3_aa: CASSMDRREAFF

cdr3_length: 16
d_call: TRBD2
j_call: TRBJ2-1
clone_size: few
v_call: TRBV10-1
cdr3_nt: TGCGCCAGCAGTCCTGGTAGCGGGAGGGCCCTAGGTGAGCAGTTCTTC
cdr3_aa: CASSPGSGRALGEQFF

cdr3_length: 14
d_call: TRBD1
j_call: TRBJ2-7
clone_size: .
v_call: TRBV7-2
cdr3_nt: TGTGCCAGCAGCTCCCGACAGGGTCAAGGCGAGCAGTACTTC
cdr3_aa: CASSSRQGQGEQYF

cdr3_length: 12
d_call: .
j_call: TRBJ1-2
clone_size: .
v_call: TRBV18
cdr3_nt: TGTGCCAGCTCACCAAGTCTAGGTGGCTACACCTTC
cdr3_aa: CASSPSLGGYTF

cdr3_length: 14
d_call: TRBD2
j_call: TRBJ2-1
clone_size: .
v_call: TRBV7-2
cdr3_nt: TGTGCCAGCAGCTTAACTAGCGGGAGGCATGAGCAGTTCTTC
cdr3_aa: CASSLTSGRHEQFF

cdr3_length: 10
d_call: .
j_call: TRBJ2-5
clone_size: .
v_call: TRBV20-1
cdr3_nt: TGCAGTGCTAGGTCGGAGACCCAGTACTTC
cdr3_aa: CSARSETQYF

cdr3_length: 15
d_call: .
j_call: TRBJ2-2
clone_size: .
v_call: TRBV29-1
cdr3_nt: TGCAGCGTTGAAGTCAACGGGGTGGGCAAGAGGGAGCTGTTTTTT
cdr3_aa: CSVEVNGVGKRELFF

cdr3_length: 13
d_call: .
j_call: TRBJ2-1
clone_size: .
v_call: TRBV14
cdr3_nt: TGTGCCAGCAGCCGGACTACCTTCAATGAGCAGTTCTTC
cdr3_aa: CASSRTTFNEQFF

cdr3_length: 14
d_call: .
j_call: TRBJ2-1
clone_size: few
v_call: TRBV5-1
cdr3_nt: TGCGCCAGTCAGGGGGGACCCACCTACAATGAGCAGTTCTTC
cdr3_aa: CASQGGPTYNEQFF

cdr3_length: 14
d_call: .
j_call: TRBJ1-1
clone_size: .
v_call: TRBV6-5
cdr3_nt: TGTGCCAGCAGCAACAGGGAGGGGAACACTGAAGCTTTCTTT
cdr3_aa: CASSNREGNTEAFF

cdr3_length: 17
d_call: .
j_call: TRBJ1-1
clone_size: .
v_call: TRBV4-1
cdr3_nt: TGCGCCAGCAGCCAAGATCGGCAGGGACTATCGAACACTGAAGCTTTCTTT
cdr3_aa: CASSQDRQGLSNTEAFF

cdr3_length: 14
d_call: TRBD1
j_call: TRBJ2-7
clone_size: .
v_call: TRBV30
cdr3_nt: TGTGCCTGGAGCTTCGGGACAGACCTCTACGAGCAGTACTTC
cdr3_aa: CAWSFGTDLYEQYF

cdr3_length: 11
d_call: .
j_call: TRBJ2-1
clone_size: .
v_call: TRBV30
cdr3_nt: TGTGCCTGGAGTCCTAAGAATGAGCAGTTCTTC
cdr3_aa: CAWSPKNEQFF

cdr3_length: 16
d_call: .
j_call: TRBJ1-1
clone_size: .
v_call: TRBV10-3
cdr3_nt: TGTGCCATCAGTGAGCGTTCCCCAGCCCTCGGAGCTGAAGCTTTCTTT
cdr3_aa: CAISERSPALGAEAFF

cdr3_length: 14
d_call: .
j_call: TRBJ2-1
clone_size: .
v_call: TRBV29-1
cdr3_nt: TGCAGCGTTGCCTATAGGACGGGGTACAATGAGCAGTTCTTC
cdr3_aa: CSVAYRTGYNEQFF

cdr3_length: 17
d_call: .
j_call: TRBJ2-1
clone_size: few
v_call: TRBV18
cdr3_nt: TGTGCCAGCTCACTAAGAGTTGGGGACAAGTCCTACAATGAGCAGTTCTTC
cdr3_aa: CASSLRVGDKSYNEQFF

cdr3_length: 15
d_call: TRBD1
j_call: TRBJ1-5
clone_size: .
v_call: TRBV18
cdr3_nt: TGTGCCAGCTCACCGGGACAGGGGGACAATCAGCCCCAGCATTTT
cdr3_aa: CASSPGQGDNQPQHF

cdr3_length: 14
d_call: .
j_call: TRBJ2-5
clone_size: .
v_call: TRBV15
cdr3_nt: TGTGCCACCAGCAGAGATACAGGGCAAGAGACCCAGTACTTC
cdr3_aa: CATSRDTGQETQYF

cdr3_length: 14
d_call: TRBD1
j_call: TRBJ2-7
clone_size: .
v_call: TRBV5-1
cdr3_nt: TGCGCCAGCAGCCCAGGACAGGTCGCCTACGAGCAGTACTTC
cdr3_aa: CASSPGQVAYEQYF

cdr3_length: 16
d_call: .
j_call: TRBJ2-5
clone_size: .
v_call: TRBV30
cdr3_nt: TGTGCCTGGAGCCACGGACAGAGGACCTTGGGGGAGACCCAGTACTTC
cdr3_aa: CAWSHGQRTLGETQYF